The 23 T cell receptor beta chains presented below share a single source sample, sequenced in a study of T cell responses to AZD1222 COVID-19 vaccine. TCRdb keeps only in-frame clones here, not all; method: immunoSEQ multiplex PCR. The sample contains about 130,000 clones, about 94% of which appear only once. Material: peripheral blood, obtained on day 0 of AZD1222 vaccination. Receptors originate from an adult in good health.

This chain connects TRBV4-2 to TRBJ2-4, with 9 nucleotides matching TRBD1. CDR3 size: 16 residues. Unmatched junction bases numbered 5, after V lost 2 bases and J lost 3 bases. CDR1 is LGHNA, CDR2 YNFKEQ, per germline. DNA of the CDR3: TGTGCCAGCAGCCAAAGTGGGACAGGGATCAAAAACATTCAGTACTTC. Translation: CASSQSGTGIKNIQYF.

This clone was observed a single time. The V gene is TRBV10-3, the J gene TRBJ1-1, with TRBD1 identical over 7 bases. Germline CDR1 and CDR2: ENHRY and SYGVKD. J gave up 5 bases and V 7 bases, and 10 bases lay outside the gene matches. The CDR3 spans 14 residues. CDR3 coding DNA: TGTGCCATCACCCAAACAGGGGAGGGGACTGAAGCTTTCTTT. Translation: CAITQTGEGTEAFF.

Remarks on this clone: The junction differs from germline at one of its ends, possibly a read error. This chain's CDR3 is CATSGEGITDTQYF. The CDR3 DNA sequence: TGTGCCACTAGTGGGGAGGGGATAACAGATACGCAGTATTTT. This rearrangement joins TRBV24-1 to TRBJ2-3; TRBD2 aligns across 7 bases. There are 14 residues in the CDR3. CDR1 is KGHDR and CDR2 is SFDVKD in the germline V gene.

CDR3 bases: TGTGCCAGCAGTGAACGAGGTAGGCAGCCCCAGCATTTT. Encoded protein: CASSERGRQPQHF. The rearrangement joins TRBV6-1 to TRBJ1-5; the D is unclear. Trimming removed 2 bases from V and 7 bases from J, with 9 bases in between. Germline V lookup: CDR1 MNHNS, CDR2 SASEGT. The CDR3 contains 13 residues.

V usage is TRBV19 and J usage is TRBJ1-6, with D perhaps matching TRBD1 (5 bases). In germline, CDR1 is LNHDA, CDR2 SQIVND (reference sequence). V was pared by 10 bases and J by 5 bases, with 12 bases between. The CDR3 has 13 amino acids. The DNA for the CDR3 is TGTGCCACCCAGGTGGGGGATAATTCACCCCTCCACTTT. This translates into CATQVGDNSPLHF.

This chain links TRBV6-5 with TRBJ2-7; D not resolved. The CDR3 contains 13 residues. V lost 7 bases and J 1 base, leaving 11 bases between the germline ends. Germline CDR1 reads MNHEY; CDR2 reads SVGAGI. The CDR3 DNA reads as TGTGCCAGCATCGGAGCCCGGTCCTACGAGCAGTACTTC. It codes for CASIGARSYEQYF.

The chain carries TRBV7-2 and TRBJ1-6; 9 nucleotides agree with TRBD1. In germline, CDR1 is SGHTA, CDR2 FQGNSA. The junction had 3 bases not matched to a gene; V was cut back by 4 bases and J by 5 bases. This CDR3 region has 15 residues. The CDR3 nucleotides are TGTGCCAGCAGCTCCGGGACAGGGAATAATTCACCCCTCCACTTT. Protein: CASSSGTGNNSPLHF.

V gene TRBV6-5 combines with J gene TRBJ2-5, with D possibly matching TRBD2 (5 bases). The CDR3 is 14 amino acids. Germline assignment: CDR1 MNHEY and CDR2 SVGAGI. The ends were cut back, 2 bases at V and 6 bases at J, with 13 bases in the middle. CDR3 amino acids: CASSYESGVKTQYF. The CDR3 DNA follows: TGTGCCAGCAGTTACGAGTCCGGGGTAAAGACCCAGTACTTC.

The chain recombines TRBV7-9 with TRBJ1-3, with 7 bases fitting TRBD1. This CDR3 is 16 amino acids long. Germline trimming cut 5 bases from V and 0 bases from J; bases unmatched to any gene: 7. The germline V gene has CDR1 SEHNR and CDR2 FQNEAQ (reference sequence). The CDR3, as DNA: TGTGCCAGCAGCGCAAGAGGGACAGACTCTGGAAACACCATATATTTT. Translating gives CASSARGTDSGNTIYF.

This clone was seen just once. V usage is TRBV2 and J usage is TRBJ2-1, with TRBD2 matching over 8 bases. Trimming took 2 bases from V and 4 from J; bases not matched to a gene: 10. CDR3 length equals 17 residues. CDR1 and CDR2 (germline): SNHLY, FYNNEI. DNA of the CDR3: TGTGCCAGCAGTGAATTCGTTAGCGGGACCCCTTACAATGAGCAGTTCTTC. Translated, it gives CASSEFVSGTPYNEQFF.

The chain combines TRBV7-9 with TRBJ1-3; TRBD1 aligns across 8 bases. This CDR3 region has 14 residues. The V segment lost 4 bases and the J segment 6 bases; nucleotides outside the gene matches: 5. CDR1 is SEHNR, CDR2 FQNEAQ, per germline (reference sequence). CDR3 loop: CASSWTGLENTIYF. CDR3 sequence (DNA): TGTGCCAGCAGCTGGACAGGGTTGGAAAACACCATATATTTT.

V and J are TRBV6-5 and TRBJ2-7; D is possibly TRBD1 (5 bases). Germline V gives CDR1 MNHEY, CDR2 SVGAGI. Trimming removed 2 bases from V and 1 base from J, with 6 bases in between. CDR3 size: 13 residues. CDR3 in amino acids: CASSYGASYEQYF. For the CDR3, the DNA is TGTGCCAGCAGTTACGGGGCTTCCTACGAGCAGTACTTC.

As DNA, the CDR3 is TGTGCCAGCAGCGCAGGACTAGCGGGAGGGCACGAGCAGTACTTC. Its translation: CASSAGLAGGHEQYF. The chain joins TRBV9 to TRBJ2-7; 15 bases fit TRBD2. The V gene's germline CDR1 is SGDLS and CDR2 YYNGEE. After removal of 3 bases from V and 5 bases from J, the junction contained 3 bases not matched to a gene. CDR3 length: 15 residues. Full variable domain (missing parts from reference TRBV9 and TRBJ2-7): DSGVTQTPKHLITATGQRVTLRCSPRSGDLSVYWYQQSLDQGLQFLIQYYNGEERAKGNILERFSAQQFPDLHSELNLSSLELGDSALYFCASSAGLAGGHEQYFGPGTRLTVT.

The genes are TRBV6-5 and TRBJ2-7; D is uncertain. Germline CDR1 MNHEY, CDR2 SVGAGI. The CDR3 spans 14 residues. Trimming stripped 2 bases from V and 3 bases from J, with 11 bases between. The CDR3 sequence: CASSYNVGSYEQYF. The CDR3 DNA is TGTGCCAGCAGTTACAATGTTGGCAGCTACGAGCAGTACTTC.

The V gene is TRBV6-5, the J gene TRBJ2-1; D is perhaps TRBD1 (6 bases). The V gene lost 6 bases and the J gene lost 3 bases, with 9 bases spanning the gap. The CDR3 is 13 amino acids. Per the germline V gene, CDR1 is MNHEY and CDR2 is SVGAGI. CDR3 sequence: CASRRTVYNEQFF. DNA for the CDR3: TGTGCCAGCAGACGGACAGTCTACAATGAGCAGTTCTTC.

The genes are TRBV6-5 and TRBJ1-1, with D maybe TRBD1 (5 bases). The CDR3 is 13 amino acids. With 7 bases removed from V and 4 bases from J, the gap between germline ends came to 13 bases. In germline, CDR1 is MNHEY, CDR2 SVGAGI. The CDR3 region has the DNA TGTGCCAGCAAACTGGCAGGGTCCACTGAAGCTTTCTTT. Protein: CASKLAGSTEAFF.

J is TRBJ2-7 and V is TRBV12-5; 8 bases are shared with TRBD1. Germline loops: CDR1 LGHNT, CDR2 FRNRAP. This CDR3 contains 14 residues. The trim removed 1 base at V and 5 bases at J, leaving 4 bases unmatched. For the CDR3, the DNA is TGTGCTAGTGGTTTGGGGACAGGGCGGAACGAGCAGTACTTC. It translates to CASGLGTGRNEQYF. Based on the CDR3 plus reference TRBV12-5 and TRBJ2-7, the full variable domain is DARVTQTPRHKVTEMGQEVTMRCQPILGHNTVFWYRQTMMQGLELLAYFRNRAPLDDSGMPKDRFSAEMPDATLATLKIQPSEPRDSAVYFCASGLGTGRNEQYFGPGTRLTVT.

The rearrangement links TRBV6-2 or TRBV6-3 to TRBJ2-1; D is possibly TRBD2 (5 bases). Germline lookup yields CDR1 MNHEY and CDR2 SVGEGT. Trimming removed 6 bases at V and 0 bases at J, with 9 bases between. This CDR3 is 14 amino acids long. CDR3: CASSPAGSYNEQFF. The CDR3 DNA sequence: TGTGCCAGCAGCCCCGCGGGCTCCTACAATGAGCAGTTCTTC.

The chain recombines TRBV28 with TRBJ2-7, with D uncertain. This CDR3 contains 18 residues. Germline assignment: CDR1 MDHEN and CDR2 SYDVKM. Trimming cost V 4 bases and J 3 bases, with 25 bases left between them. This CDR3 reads CASSSDSKVLPAYYEQYF. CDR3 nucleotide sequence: TGTGCCAGCAGTTCTGATTCTAAGGTATTACCAGCCTACTACGAGCAGTACTTC.

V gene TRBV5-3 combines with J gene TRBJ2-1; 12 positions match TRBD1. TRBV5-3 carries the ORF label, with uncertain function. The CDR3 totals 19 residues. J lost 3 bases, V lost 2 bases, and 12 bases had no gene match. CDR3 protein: CARSLPGTGGAPLYNEQFF. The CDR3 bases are TGTGCCAGAAGCTTACCAGGGACAGGGGGCGCCCCGCTCTACAATGAGCAGTTCTTC.

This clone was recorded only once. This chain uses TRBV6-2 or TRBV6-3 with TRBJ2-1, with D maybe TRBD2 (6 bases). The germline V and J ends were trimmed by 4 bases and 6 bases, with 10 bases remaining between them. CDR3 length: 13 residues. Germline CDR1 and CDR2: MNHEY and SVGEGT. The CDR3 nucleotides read TGTGCCAGCAGTTTGGGACTTCCCAATGAGCAGTTCTTC. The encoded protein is CASSLGLPNEQFF.

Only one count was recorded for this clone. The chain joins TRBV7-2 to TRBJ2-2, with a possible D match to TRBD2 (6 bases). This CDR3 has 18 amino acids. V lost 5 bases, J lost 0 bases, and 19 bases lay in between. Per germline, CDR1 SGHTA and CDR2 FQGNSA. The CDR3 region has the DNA TGTGCCAGCAGCCCCCGCGGGATTACCGTTACGAACACCGGGGAGCTGTTTTTT. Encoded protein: CASSPRGITVTNTGELFF. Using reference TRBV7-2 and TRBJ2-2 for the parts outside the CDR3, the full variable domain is GAGVSQSPSNKVTEKGKDVELRCDPISGHTALYWYRQSLGQGLEFLIYFQGNSAPDKSGLPSDRFSAERTGGSVSTLTIQRTQQEDSAVYLCASSPRGITVTNTGELFFGEGSRLTVL.

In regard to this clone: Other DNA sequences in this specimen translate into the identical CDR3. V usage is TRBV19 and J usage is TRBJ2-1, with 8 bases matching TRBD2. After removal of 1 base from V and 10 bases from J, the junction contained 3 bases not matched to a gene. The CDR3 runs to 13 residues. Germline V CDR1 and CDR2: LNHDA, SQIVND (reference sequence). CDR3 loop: CASSIGLAGEQFF. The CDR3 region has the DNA TGTGCCAGTAGTATAGGGCTAGCGGGCGAGCAGTTCTTC.